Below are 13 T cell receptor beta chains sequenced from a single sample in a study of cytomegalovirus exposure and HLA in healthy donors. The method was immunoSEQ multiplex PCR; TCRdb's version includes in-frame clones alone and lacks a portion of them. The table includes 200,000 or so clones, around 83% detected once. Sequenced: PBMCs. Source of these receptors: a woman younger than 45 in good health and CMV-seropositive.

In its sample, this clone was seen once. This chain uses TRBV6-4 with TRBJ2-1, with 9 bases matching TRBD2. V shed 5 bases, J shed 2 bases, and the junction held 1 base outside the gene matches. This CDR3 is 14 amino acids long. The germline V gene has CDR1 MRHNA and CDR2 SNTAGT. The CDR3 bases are TGTGCCAGCAGTCGACTAGCGGCCTACAATGAGCAGTTCTTC. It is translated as CASSRLAAYNEQFF.

CDR3 in DNA: TGTGCCAGCAGCCCCGTCGGGACAGGGCAGGGCACCGGGGAGCTGTTTTTT. It specifies CASSPVGTGQGTGELFF. The V gene is TRBV5-6, the J gene TRBJ2-2, with TRBD1 matching over 9 bases. CDR3 length equals 17 residues. Germline CDR1 and CDR2: SGHDT and YYEEEE. V lost 4 bases to trimming and J lost 4 bases; unmatched junction nucleotides: 11.

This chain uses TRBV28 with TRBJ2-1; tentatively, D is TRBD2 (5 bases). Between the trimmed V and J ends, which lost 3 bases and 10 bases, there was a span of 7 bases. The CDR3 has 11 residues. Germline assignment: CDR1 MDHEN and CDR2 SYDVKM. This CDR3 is CASSLSGEQFF. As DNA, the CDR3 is TGTGCCAGCAGTTTGTCGGGGGAGCAGTTCTTC.

CDR3 region: CASSARGHTEAFF. In DNA form, the CDR3 reads TGCGCCAGCAGCGCCAGGGGGCACACTGAAGCTTTCTTT. The chain carries TRBV10-1 and TRBJ1-1; 8 bases fit TRBD1. The V gene's germline CDR1 is WNHNN and CDR2 SYGVQD (reference sequence). The CDR3 consists of 13 residues. J lost 3 bases, V lost 6 bases, and 3 bases had no gene match.

The CDR3 DNA reads as TGCGCCAGCAGCCCAGGGACTAGCGGGGTAGAGACCCAGTACTTC. It is translated as CASSPGTSGVETQYF. This rearrangement joins TRBV4-1 to TRBJ2-5; 13 bases align to TRBD2. J gave up 4 bases and V 4 bases, and 3 bases lay outside the gene matches. The germline gives CDR1 MGHRA, CDR2 YSYEKL. There are 15 residues in the CDR3.

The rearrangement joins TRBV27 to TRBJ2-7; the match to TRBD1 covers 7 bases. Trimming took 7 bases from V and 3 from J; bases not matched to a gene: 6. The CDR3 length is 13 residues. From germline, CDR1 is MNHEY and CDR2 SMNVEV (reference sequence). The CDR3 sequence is CASKPGQIYEQYF. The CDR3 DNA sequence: TGTGCCAGCAAACCGGGACAGATCTACGAGCAGTACTTC.

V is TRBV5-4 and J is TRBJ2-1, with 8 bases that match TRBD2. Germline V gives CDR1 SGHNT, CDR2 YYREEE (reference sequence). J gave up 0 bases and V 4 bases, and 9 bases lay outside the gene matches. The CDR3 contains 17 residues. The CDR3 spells CASSPTSAPVSYNEQFF. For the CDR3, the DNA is TGTGCCAGCAGCCCGACTAGCGCACCAGTCTCCTACAATGAGCAGTTCTTC. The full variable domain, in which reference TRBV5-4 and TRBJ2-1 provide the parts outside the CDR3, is ETGVTQSPTHLIKTRGQQVTLRCSSQSGHNTVSWYQQALGQGPQFIFQYYREEENGRGNFPPRFSGLQFPNYSSELNVNALELDDSALYLCASSPTSAPVSYNEQFFGPGTRLTVL.

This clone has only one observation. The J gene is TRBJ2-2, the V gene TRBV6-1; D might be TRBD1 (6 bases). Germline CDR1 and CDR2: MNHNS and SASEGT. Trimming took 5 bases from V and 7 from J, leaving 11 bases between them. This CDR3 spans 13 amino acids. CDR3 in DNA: TGTGCCAGCAGTACAGGGTCCATCGGGGAGCTGTTTTTT. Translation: CASSTGSIGELFF.

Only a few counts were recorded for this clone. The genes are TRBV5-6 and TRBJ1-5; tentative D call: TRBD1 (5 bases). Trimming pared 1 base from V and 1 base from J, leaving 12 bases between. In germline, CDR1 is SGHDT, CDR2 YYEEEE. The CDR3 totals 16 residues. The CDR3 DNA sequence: TGTGCCAGCAGCTTGCACAGGACGGAAAGCAATCAGCCCCAGCATTTT. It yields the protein CASSLHRTESNQPQHF.

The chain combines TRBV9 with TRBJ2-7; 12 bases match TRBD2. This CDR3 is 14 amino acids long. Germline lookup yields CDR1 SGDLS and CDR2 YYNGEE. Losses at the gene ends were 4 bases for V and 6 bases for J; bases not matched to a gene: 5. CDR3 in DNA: TGTGCCAGCAGCCCAGCACTAGCGGGAGGCGAGCAGTACTTC. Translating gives CASSPALAGGEQYF.

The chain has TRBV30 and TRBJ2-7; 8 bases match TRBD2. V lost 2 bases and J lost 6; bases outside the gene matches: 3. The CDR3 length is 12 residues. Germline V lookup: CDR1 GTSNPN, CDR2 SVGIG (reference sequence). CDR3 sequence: CAWSRGGSEQYF. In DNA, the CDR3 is TGTGCCTGGAGTCGGGGGGGTAGCGAGCAGTACTTC.

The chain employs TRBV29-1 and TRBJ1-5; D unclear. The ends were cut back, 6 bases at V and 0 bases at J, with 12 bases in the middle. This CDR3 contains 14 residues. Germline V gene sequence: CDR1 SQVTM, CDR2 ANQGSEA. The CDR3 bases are TGCAGCGTCGGCAGTCGGGATAGCAATCAGCCCCAGCATTTT. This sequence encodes CSVGSRDSNQPQHF.

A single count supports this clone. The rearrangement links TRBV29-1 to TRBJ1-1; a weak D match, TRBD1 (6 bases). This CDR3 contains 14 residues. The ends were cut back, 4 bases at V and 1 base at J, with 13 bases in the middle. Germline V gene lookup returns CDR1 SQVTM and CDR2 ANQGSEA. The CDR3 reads CSVGPGHTNTEAFF. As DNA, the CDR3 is TGCAGCGTTGGACCGGGACACACGAACACTGAAGCTTTCTTT.